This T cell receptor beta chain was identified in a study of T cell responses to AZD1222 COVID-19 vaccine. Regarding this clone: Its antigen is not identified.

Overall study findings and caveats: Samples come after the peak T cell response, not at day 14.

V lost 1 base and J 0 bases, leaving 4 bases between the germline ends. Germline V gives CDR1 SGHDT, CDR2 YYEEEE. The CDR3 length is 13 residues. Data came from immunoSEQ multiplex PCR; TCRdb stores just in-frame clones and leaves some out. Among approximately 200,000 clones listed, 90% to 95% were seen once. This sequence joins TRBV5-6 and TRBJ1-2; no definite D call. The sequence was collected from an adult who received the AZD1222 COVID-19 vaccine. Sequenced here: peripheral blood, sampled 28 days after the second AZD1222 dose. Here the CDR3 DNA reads TGTGCCAGCAGCTTGAGCCCTAACTATGGCTACACCTTC. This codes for CASSLSPNYGYTF.